The entry that follows covers one T cell receptor beta chain sequence. Its antigen is not identified. Method: immunoSEQ multiplex PCR; TCRdb's copy keeps in-frame clones and lacks some. The sample records roughly 11,000 clones, roughly 80% being singletons. Every patient experienced relapse after autologous stem cell transplantation, and brentuximab vedotin exposure varied. Unmatched junction bases numbered 6, after V lost 3 bases and J lost 2 bases. The CDR3 runs 15 residues. From germline, CDR1 is SGHNT and CDR2 YENEEA. This sample was included in a study of PD-1 blockade in classical Hodgkin lymphoma. Study-level findings and limits: Prior to therapy, complete responders displayed diversity much like that of newly diagnosed patients.

The receptor comes from a human donor with classical Hodgkin lymphoma. The chain employs TRBV11-3 and TRBJ2-7; 8 positions match TRBD1. Source: peripheral blood mononuclear cells (PBMCs), taken at baseline. CDR3 in amino acids: CASSFVGTGPYEQYF. CDR3 in DNA: TGTGCCAGCAGCTTTGTGGGGACAGGACCCTACGAGCAGTACTTC. The full variable domain, its missing parts supplied by reference TRBV11-3 and TRBJ2-7, is EAGVVQSPRYKIIEKKQPVAFWCNPISGHNTLYWYLQNLGQGPELLIRYENEEAVDDSQLPKDRFSAERLKGVDSTLKIQPAELGDSAVYLCASSFVGTGPYEQYFGPGTRLTVT.